This T cell receptor (beta chain) was observed in a study of blood T cell repertoires in COVID-19. Across the whole study: PBMCs, B-cell-depleted T cells, or T cells provided the cDNA or gDNA that made up the material.

Those enrolled, adults aged roughly 18 to 89 years, came from about 24 US areas. Clinical histories supplied by participants themselves formed the basis of cohort assignment. Per the original data handling: Nucleated cell number was recorded as an estimate derived from reference gene primer amplification. Assay: immunoSEQ multiplex PCR; the TCRdb copy retains only in-frame clones and omits some. V and J calls and clone size come straight from that table; D and trimming were deduced from the DNA. The sample comprises 220,000 or so clones, about 83% of which are singletons, and 6.8% rests with the top ten. V was clipped by 4 bases and J by 2 bases; unmatched bases: 7. Germline V gene sequence: CDR1 MNHEY, CDR2 SMNVEV (reference sequence). The CDR3 is made up of 15 amino acids.

The material sequenced was PBMCs or T cells enriched from blood (not recorded which). The chain has TRBV27 and TRBJ2-7; 8 bases are a match to TRBD1. The receptor's source is a woman in her thirties or forties who had recovered from COVID-19. This chain's CDR3 is CASSSNGDRTYEQYF. DNA of the CDR3: TGTGCCAGCAGTTCGAACGGGGACAGGACCTACGAGCAGTACTTC.